This T cell receptor (beta chain) was sequenced for a study of radiation and T cells in renal cell carcinoma. Overall study findings and caveats: From baseline, blood top tumor clonotypes peaked at 2 weeks post-radiation.

Sequencing used immunoSEQ multiplex PCR; TCRdb keeps in-frame clones, though not all of them. The data show tens of thousands of clones, 83% seen once. Worth noting for this clone: Antigen unknown.

The time point was: blood 4 weeks post-SBRT, at nephrectomy. Noted treatment: 15 Gy SBRT to primary tumor, nephrectomy 4 weeks later. Nephrectomy followed 15 Gy stereotactic body radiation by 4 weeks. The tumor was a clear cell renal cell carcinoma. The germline gives CDR1 ENHRY, CDR2 SYGVKD. The germline V and J ends were trimmed by 10 bases and 6 bases, with 8 bases remaining between them. The CDR3 consists of 10 residues. The TCR was taken from a woman aged 55 to 70 with renal cell carcinoma. Sequences were derived from blood, sampled from a patient whose treatment included radiotherapy and nephrectomy. The V call is TRBV10-3, the J call TRBJ2-3; unclear D gene. CDR3 sequence (DNA): TGTGCCACCACCTCGGATACGCAGTATTTT. Protein: CATTSDTQYF.